Detailed here is one T cell receptor beta chain. What it binds is not known. The sample comes from a study of T cells in Graves' hyperthyroidism and ophthalmopathy. RNA transcripts served as the template for amplifying TCR beta CDR3 regions. RT-PCR in the first round (using the HTBI primer set) targeted the TCR CDR3. TCRdb ran MiXCR on the multiplex PCR reads and lists one entry per CDR3 protein. The sample shows about 47,000 distinct CDR3 sequences, roughly half of them seen only once. Overall study findings and caveats: Most thyroid-expanded clonotypes above 0.001 were also found in blood.

The V end was cut by 1 base, the J end by 4 bases, with 14 bases between. The CDR3 sequence is 15 residues long. CDR1 and CDR2 from the germline V gene are SGHRS and YFSETQ. The clonotype originates from a man between 18 and 35 years old with Graves' hyperthyroidism. The rearrangement links TRBV5-1 to TRBJ1-1, with D maybe TRBD1 (5 bases). Input material: peripheral blood or thyroid tissue (not recorded which). CDR3 in amino acids: CASSLNSGLGTEAFF. Here the CDR3 DNA reads TGCGCCAGCAGCTTGAACTCAGGGCTCGGCACTGAAGCTTTCTTT.